This TCR beta chain originates from a study of cytomegalovirus exposure and HLA in healthy donors. With regard to this clone: Its antigen is unidentified.

60 Vbeta and 13 Jbeta primers were used in PCR. Here immunoSEQ multiplex PCR was the method, and the copy in TCRdb shows in-frame clones only, minus some. Found here are about 200,000 clones, about 75% of them singletons; the top ten hold more than 1.5%. CDR3 size: 15 residues. The V gene end was trimmed by 1 base and the J gene end by 2 bases; junction bases not matched to a gene: 4. Germline assignment: CDR1 SGHTA and CDR2 FQGNSA. General study points: The likely explanation for a cluster of highly shared sequence variants was sequencing artifact.

The chain couples TRBV7-2 to TRBJ1-2; 7 bases map to TRBD1. Sample: PBMCs. This TCR was sampled from a man aged 18 to 29 in good health and CMV-seronegative. The CDR3 DNA reads TGTGCCAGCAGCTTAGTTCAGGGGGGCAACTATGGCTACACCTTC. Amino acids: CASSLVQGGNYGYTF.